These 5 T cell receptor beta chains were all obtained from the same sample, sequenced in a study of blood T cell repertoires in COVID-19. The assay was immunoSEQ multiplex PCR, and TCRdb's table has in-frame clones only and misses some. Seen here are 250,000 to 300,000 clones, 88% observed once, and the top ten hold 0.65% to 0.9%. Material: peripheral blood. These receptors were collected from a woman aged 25-40 years with acute or convalescent COVID-19.

The V call is TRBV27, the J call TRBJ2-1; 8 bases agree with TRBD2. Germline values: CDR1 MNHEY, CDR2 SMNVEV (reference sequence). The CDR3 is made up of 15 amino acids. V was pared by 5 bases and J by 0 bases, with 3 bases of the junction left unmatched. The CDR3 region is CASSGSGNSYNEQFF. CDR3 sequence (DNA): TGTGCCAGCAGTGGTAGCGGGAACTCCTACAATGAGCAGTTCTTC.

This clone turned up a few times. This chain links TRBV11-2 with TRBJ2-7; no definite D call. The CDR3 runs 13 residues. The V and J ends lost 2 bases and 0 bases respectively, with 5 bases between them. Germline V gives CDR1 SGHAT, CDR2 FQNNGV. The CDR3 is CASSLSPSYEQYF. The CDR3 bases are TGTGCCAGCAGCTTAAGCCCCTCCTACGAGCAGTACTTC.

This clone was seen ten or more times. This chain's CDR3 is CASSPPVTGTSFNSYEQYF. CDR3 in DNA: TGTGCCAGCTCACCACCGGTAACCGGGACTAGTTTCAACTCCTACGAGCAGTACTTC. The chain combines TRBV18 with TRBJ2-7, with 8 bases that match TRBD2. This CDR3 has 19 residues. From germline, CDR1 is KGHSH and CDR2 LQKENI. The V and J ends lost 0 bases and 0 bases, in that order; junction bases with no gene match: 13.

This chain connects TRBV11-2 to TRBJ1-1; 9 nucleotides match TRBD1. V dropped 4 bases and J dropped 5; count of bases not matched to a gene: 8. Germline assignment: CDR1 SGHAT and CDR2 FQNNGV. The CDR3 has 15 amino acids. CDR3 bases: TGTGCCAGCAGCTCCCGACAGGGGGGAAGTACTGAAGCTTTCTTT. This codes for CASSSRQGGSTEAFF.

V and J are TRBV12-5 and TRBJ1-5, with D possibly matching TRBD1 (5 bases). The CDR3 is 13 residues long. V lost 7 bases to trimming and J lost 2 bases, with 9 bases between them. From germline, CDR1 is LGHNT and CDR2 FRNRAP. The CDR3: CASVGQGNQPQHF. CDR3 DNA: TGTGCTAGTGTGGGGCAGGGCAATCAGCCCCAGCATTTT. The variable domain in full, with the rest retrieved from reference TRBV12-5 and TRBJ1-5, is DARVTQTPRHKVTEMGQEVTMRCQPILGHNTVFWYRQTMMQGLELLAYFRNRAPLDDSGMPKDRFSAEMPDATLATLKIQPSEPRDSAVYFCASVGQGNQPQHFGDGTRLSIL.